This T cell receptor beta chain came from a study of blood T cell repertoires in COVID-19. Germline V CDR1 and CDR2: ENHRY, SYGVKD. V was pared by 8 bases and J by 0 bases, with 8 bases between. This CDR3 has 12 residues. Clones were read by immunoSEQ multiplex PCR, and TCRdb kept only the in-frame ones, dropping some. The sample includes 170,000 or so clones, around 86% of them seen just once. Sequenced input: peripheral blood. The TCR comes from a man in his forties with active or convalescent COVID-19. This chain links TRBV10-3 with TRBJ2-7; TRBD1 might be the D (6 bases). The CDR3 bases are TGTGCCATCGGGGGCGGCTCCTACGAGCAGTACTTC. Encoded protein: CAIGGGSYEQYF.